The rows below give T cell receptor beta chains drawn from one sample of a study of blood T cell repertoires in COVID-19. Profiling relied on immunoSEQ multiplex PCR, and the TCRdb table lists in-frame clones only, not all of them. The table shows around 180,000 clones, with about 84% occurring only once. The specimen sequenced was PBMCs or T cells enriched from blood (not recorded which). These receptors all come from a woman under 40 who had recovered from COVID-19. CDR3s include the opening cysteine and the closing phenylalanine or tryptophan. The D gene is left open where the match is weak. A row's size may be missing; if present it is once, few, many or a size class.

D gene: TRBD1
clone size: few
J gene: TRBJ1-2
V gene: TRBV7-2
CDR3 protein: CASSSRTGGYYGYTF
CDR3 DNA: TGTGCCAGCAGCTCCCGGACAGGGGGCTACTATGGCTACACCTTC

D gene: TRBD1
clone size: .
J gene: TRBJ2-7
V gene: TRBV18
CDR3 protein: CASSPPFGIGQGDPYEQYF
CDR3 DNA: TGTGCCAGCTCACCACCGTTCGGAATAGGACAGGGCGATCCCTACGAGCAGTACTTC

D gene: .
clone size: .
J gene: TRBJ1-5
V gene: TRBV6-1
CDR3 protein: CASSERSFNQPQHF
CDR3 DNA: TGTGCCAGCAGTGAGAGGAGCTTCAATCAGCCCCAGCATTTT

D gene: TRBD1
clone size: .
J gene: TRBJ1-2
V gene: TRBV7-9
CDR3 protein: CASSFGTGGKGF
CDR3 DNA: TGTGCCAGCAGCTTTGGGACAGGGGGCAAGGGCTTC

D gene: TRBD2
clone size: .
J gene: TRBJ2-1
V gene: TRBV28
CDR3 protein: CASSFGRGSYNEQFF
CDR3 DNA: TGTGCCAGCAGTTTCGGGAGGGGATCCTACAATGAGCAGTTCTTC

D gene: .
clone size: .
J gene: TRBJ2-2
V gene: TRBV7-3
CDR3 protein: CASSLVGQGNTGELFF
CDR3 DNA: TGTGCCAGCAGCTTAGTCGGGCAGGGAAACACCGGGGAGCTGTTTTTT

D gene: TRBD1
clone size: .
J gene: TRBJ2-7
V gene: TRBV10-1
CDR3 protein: CASSETGQGVYF
CDR3 DNA: TGCGCCAGCAGTGAAACGGGACAGGGGGTTTACTTC

D gene: .
clone size: .
J gene: TRBJ2-6
V gene: TRBV7-7
CDR3 protein: CASSLDPGGSSGANVLTF
CDR3 DNA: TGTGCTAGCAGCTTAGATCCAGGGGGGAGCTCTGGGGCCAACGTCCTGACTTTC

D gene: .
clone size: .
J gene: TRBJ1-1
V gene: TRBV3-1/TRBV3-2
CDR3 protein: CASSHSGRDTEAFF
CDR3 DNA: TGTGCCAGCAGCCATTCTGGGAGGGACACTGAAGCTTTCTTT

D gene: .
clone size: .
J gene: TRBJ1-1
V gene: TRBV7-3
CDR3 protein: CASSLIQNTEAFF
CDR3 DNA: TGTGCCAGCAGCTTAATCCAGAACACTGAAGCTTTCTTT

D gene: .
clone size: .
J gene: TRBJ1-2
V gene: TRBV18
CDR3 protein: CASSNNEGNYGYTF
CDR3 DNA: TGTGCCAGCTCCAACAACGAGGGAAACTATGGCTACACCTTC

D gene: .
clone size: .
J gene: TRBJ1-5
V gene: TRBV28
CDR3 protein: CASHSLNQPQHF
CDR3 DNA: TGTGCCAGCCACAGCCTCAATCAGCCCCAGCATTTT

D gene: .
clone size: .
J gene: TRBJ1-3
V gene: TRBV5-1
CDR3 protein: CASSLGELISGNTIYF
CDR3 DNA: TGCGCCAGCAGCTTGGGGGAGCTGATAAGTGGAAACACCATATATTTT

D gene: .
clone size: .
J gene: TRBJ2-1
V gene: TRBV19
CDR3 protein: CASSSRSGGSYNEQFF
CDR3 DNA: TGTGCCAGTAGTTCCCGTAGCGGAGGCTCCTACAATGAGCAGTTCTTC

D gene: TRBD1
clone size: .
J gene: TRBJ1-1
V gene: TRBV28
CDR3 protein: CASSLILRGRIRRMNTEAFF
CDR3 DNA: TGTGCCAGCAGTTTAATACTCAGGGGGCGGATTCGGCGCATGAACACTGAAGCTTTCTTT

D gene: .
clone size: .
J gene: TRBJ2-1
V gene: TRBV6-5
CDR3 protein: CASSYVKQNNEQFF
CDR3 DNA: TGTGCCAGCAGTTACGTTAAACAGAACAATGAGCAGTTCTTC

D gene: TRBD1
clone size: .
J gene: TRBJ2-7
V gene: TRBV28
CDR3 protein: CASSLDRGRSAYSFSYEQYF
CDR3 DNA: TGTGCCAGCAGTTTGGACAGGGGACGATCTGCTTATAGCTTCTCCTACGAGCAGTACTTC

D gene: TRBD1
clone size: .
J gene: TRBJ2-7
V gene: TRBV4-1
CDR3 protein: CASSLTGVAYEQYF
CDR3 DNA: TGCGCCAGCAGCCTGACAGGGGTTGCCTACGAGCAGTACTTC

D gene: TRBD1
clone size: .
J gene: TRBJ1-2
V gene: TRBV2
CDR3 protein: CASEGQGRVGYGYTF
CDR3 DNA: TGTGCCAGCGAGGGACAGGGGAGAGTTGGCTATGGCTACACCTTC

D gene: TRBD1
clone size: .
J gene: TRBJ1-3
V gene: TRBV5-5
CDR3 protein: CASSWTDRETGNTIYF
CDR3 DNA: TGTGCCAGCAGCTGGACGGACAGGGAGACCGGAAACACCATATATTTT

D gene: .
clone size: .
J gene: TRBJ1-4
V gene: TRBV3-1/TRBV3-2
CDR3 protein: CASSQVIYQANEKLFF
CDR3 DNA: TGTGCCAGCAGCCAAGTGATTTACCAGGCTAATGAAAAACTGTTTTTT

D gene: .
clone size: .
J gene: TRBJ2-7
V gene: TRBV6-5
CDR3 protein: CASSNREYEQYF
CDR3 DNA: TGTGCCAGCAGCAACAGGGAGTACGAGCAGTACTTC

D gene: TRBD1
clone size: .
J gene: TRBJ2-4
V gene: TRBV7-2
CDR3 protein: CASSGGQGFDPFKNIQYF
CDR3 DNA: TGTGCCAGCAGCGGGGGACAGGGGTTCGATCCTTTCAAAAACATTCAGTACTTC

D gene: TRBD1
clone size: .
J gene: TRBJ1-1
V gene: TRBV28
CDR3 protein: CASSSPPGGVTEAFF
CDR3 DNA: TGTGCCAGCAGTTCCCCCCCAGGGGGAGTCACTGAAGCTTTCTTT

D gene: TRBD1
clone size: .
J gene: TRBJ1-2
V gene: TRBV5-4
CDR3 protein: CASRQEQGPYGYTF
CDR3 DNA: TGTGCCAGCAGACAAGAACAGGGGCCCTATGGCTACACCTTC

D gene: TRBD1
clone size: .
J gene: TRBJ1-1
V gene: TRBV5-4
CDR3 protein: CASSSGTGVGTEAFF
CDR3 DNA: TGTGCCAGCAGCTCCGGGACAGGGGTCGGCACTGAAGCTTTCTTT

D gene: TRBD1
clone size: .
J gene: TRBJ2-2
V gene: TRBV27
CDR3 protein: CASSPVQGAPGELFF
CDR3 DNA: TGTGCCAGCAGTCCTGTACAGGGGGCCCCCGGGGAGCTGTTTTTT